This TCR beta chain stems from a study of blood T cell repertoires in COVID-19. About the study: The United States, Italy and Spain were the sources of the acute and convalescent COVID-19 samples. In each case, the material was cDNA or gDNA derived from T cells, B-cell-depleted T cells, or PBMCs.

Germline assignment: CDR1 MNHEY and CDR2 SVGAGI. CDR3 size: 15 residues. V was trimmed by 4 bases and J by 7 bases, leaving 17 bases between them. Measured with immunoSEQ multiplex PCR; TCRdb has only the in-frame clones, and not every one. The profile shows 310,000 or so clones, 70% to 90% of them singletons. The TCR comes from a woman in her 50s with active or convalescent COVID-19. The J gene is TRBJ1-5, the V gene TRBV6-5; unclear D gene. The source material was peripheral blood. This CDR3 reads CASSSYQETRQPQHF. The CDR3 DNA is TGTGCCAGCAGTTCCTATCAGGAGACTAGACAGCCCCAGCATTTT.